These 13 T cell receptor beta chains came from one sample sequenced in a study of kidney transplant recipient with SARS-CoV-2 infection. TCRdb reanalysed the reads using MiXCR and keeps one entry per CDR3 protein. The sample records 250,000 or so distinct CDR3 sequences, 25% to 35% being singletons. The sample here was a blood sample, taken at baseline and around day 110 from a kidney transplant recipient. The receptors derive from a male patient between 25 and 39 years old who had COVID-19 and was a kidney transplant recipient. A subset of T cells may come from the graft donor.

The CDR3 DNA follows: TGTGCCAGCAGTCAGGGGGCCTACTATGGCTACACCTTC. It specifies CASSQGAYYGYTF. The genes are TRBV28 and TRBJ1-2; 8 nucleotides match TRBD1. V lost 5 bases to trimming and J lost 3 bases; unmatched junction nucleotides: 2. This CDR3 region has 13 residues. Looked up from germline, CDR1 is MDHEN and CDR2 is SYDVKM.

Notes on this clonotype: A much larger clone lies one base from this, so it may be a read error. The chain couples TRBV20-1 to TRBJ1-2, with D unresolved. The germline CDR1 and CDR2 sequences are DFQATT and SNEGSKA (reference sequence). This CDR3 is built from 16 residues. The CDR3: CSACQRLFRKTYGHTF. CDR3 in DNA: TGCAGTGCTTGTCAACGGCTGTTTCGAAAGACCTATGGCCACACCTTC.

In this sample, this clonotype turned up many times. The genes are TRBV24-1 and TRBJ1-2; D not resolved. Trimming shortened V by 6 bases and J by 4 bases, and 23 bases separated the two germline ends. This CDR3 spans 17 amino acids. Per germline, CDR1 KGHDR and CDR2 SFDVKD. The CDR3 DNA follows: TGTGCCACCAGTCCAGTTGCTAGTACCAGAAAGACCTATGGCTACACCTTC. Its protein product is CATSPVASTRKTYGYTF.

With regard to this clonotype: This may stem from a read error, because a much larger clone lies one nucleotide away. The chain carries TRBV6-1 and TRBJ1-3; D not resolved. The CDR3 runs to 17 residues. Germline V CDR1 and CDR2: MNHNS, SASEGT. In DNA form, the CDR3 reads TGTACCAGCAGTGGAGAGTGGTTGGCGAGCTCTGGAAACACCATATATTTT. This sequence encodes CTSSGEWLASSGNTIYF.

This clonotype came up many times. The V and J genes are TRBV30 and TRBJ1-1; possibly TRBD1 for D (6 bases). The V end was cut by 3 bases, the J end by 5 bases, with 19 bases between. The V gene's germline CDR1 is GTSNPN and CDR2 SVGIG (reference sequence). The CDR3 is 15 residues long. The CDR3 DNA reads as TGTGCCTGGAGGCTGGGGGGCAGGGAGGCTACTGAAGCTTTCTTT. Translating gives CAWRLGGREATEAFF.

The chain uses TRBV20-1 and TRBJ2-1, with TRBD2 identical over 8 bases. The CDR3 totals 14 residues. Germline V lookup: CDR1 DFQATT, CDR2 SNEGSKA (reference sequence). V trimming: 5 bases; J trimming: 2 bases; junction bases outside the gene matches: 5. The CDR3 here is CSAPSGSTYNEQFF. The CDR3 region has the DNA TGCAGTGCTCCGAGCGGGAGCACCTACAATGAGCAGTTCTTC.

Ten or more counts support this clonotype. The J gene is TRBJ1-2, the V gene TRBV27; 7 bases map to TRBD1. J was trimmed by 5 bases and V by 5 bases; bases with no gene match: 8. Looked up from germline, CDR1 is MNHEY and CDR2 is SMNVEV (reference sequence). This CDR3 is built from 14 residues. The CDR3 loop is CASSPRDRTYGYTF. CDR3 in DNA: TGTGCCAGCAGTCCGCGGGACAGAACTTATGGCTACACCTTC.

This clonotype has just a few counts. The chain employs TRBV12-2 and TRBJ1-2. TRBV12-2 is recorded as a pseudogene. The CDR3 is 17 amino acids. The CDR3 coding sequence is TGTGCAAGTCGCAGGAAGCAGACTCCACGAAAGACCTATGGCTACACCTTC. The encoded protein is CASRRKQTPRKTYGYTF.

This clonotype was counted many times. The rearrangement links TRBV2 to TRBJ2-7; D is possibly TRBD1 (5 bases). V lost 11 bases and J 3 bases, leaving 11 bases between the germline ends. Germline-derived CDR1 and CDR2 are SNHLY and FYNNEI. This CDR3 is built from 11 residues. CDR3 DNA sequence: TGTGCCTCAGCAGGGATCTACGAGCAGTACTTC. Its translation is CASAGIYEQYF.

This clonotype has at least ten counts. J is TRBJ2-5 and V is TRBV11-2; the match to TRBD2 covers 10 bases. The CDR3 is made up of 17 amino acids. The junction had 14 bases not matched to a gene; V was cut back by 5 bases and J by 5 bases. Germline CDR1 and CDR2: SGHAT and FQNNGV. The CDR3 region has the DNA TGTGCCAGCAGCAGACCTCTAGCGGGGGCGGGTGGGGAGACCCAGTACTTC. It encodes CASSRPLAGAGGETQYF.

This clonotype was observed a few times. The junction shows a germline mismatch at one end, possibly a read error. This sequence joins TRBV28 and TRBJ2-2; the D gene is possibly TRBD2 (5 bases). Germline V CDR1 and CDR2: MDHEN, SYDVKM. The CDR3 totals 15 residues. The CDR3 bases are TGTGCCAGCAGTTTATTTCCAGCGAACACCGGGGAGCTGCTTTTT. This encodes CASSLFPANTGELLF.

Many counts were recorded for this clonotype. The chain is built from TRBV6-1 and TRBJ1-1; D is uncertain. The CDR3 runs 17 residues. V was pared by 6 bases and J by 1 base, with 21 bases between. Germline-derived CDR1 and CDR2 are MNHNS and SASEGT. Here the CDR3 DNA reads TGTGCCAGCAGAAGGTCCTTGCGTGAGCGCGAGAACACTGAAGCTTTCTTT. Translating gives CASRRSLRERENTEAFF.

This clonotype has at least ten counts. This rearrangement joins TRBV14 to TRBJ1-5; D is uncertain. Germline CDR1 is SGHDN and CDR2 is FVKESK. CDR3 length: 13 residues. The V end lost 0 bases, the J end lost 6 bases, and 6 bases lay between the germline ends. The CDR3 DNA follows: TGTGCCAGCAGCCAAGATATAGGTCAGCCCCAGCATTTT. Protein product: CASSQDIGQPQHF.